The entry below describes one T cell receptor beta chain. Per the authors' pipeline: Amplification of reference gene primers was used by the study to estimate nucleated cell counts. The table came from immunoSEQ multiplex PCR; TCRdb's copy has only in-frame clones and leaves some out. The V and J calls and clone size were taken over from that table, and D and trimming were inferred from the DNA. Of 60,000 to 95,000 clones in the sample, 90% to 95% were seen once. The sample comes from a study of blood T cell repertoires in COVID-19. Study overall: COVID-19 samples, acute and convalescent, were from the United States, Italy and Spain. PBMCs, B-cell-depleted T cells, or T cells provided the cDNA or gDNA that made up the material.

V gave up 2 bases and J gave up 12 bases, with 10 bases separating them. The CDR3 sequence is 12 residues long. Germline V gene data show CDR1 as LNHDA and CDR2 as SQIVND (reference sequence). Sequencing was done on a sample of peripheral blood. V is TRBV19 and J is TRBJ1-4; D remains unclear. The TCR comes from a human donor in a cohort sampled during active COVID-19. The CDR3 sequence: CASSIRETELFF. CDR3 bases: TGTGCCAGTAGTATAAGAGAAACAGAACTGTTTTTT.